This is a list of T cell receptor beta chains from one sample in a study of blood T cell repertoires in COVID-19. Sequencing used immunoSEQ multiplex PCR; TCRdb keeps in-frame clones, though not all of them. The table lists 200,000 or so clones, 70% to 85% of them singletons. The specimen sequenced was peripheral blood. The receptors here all came from a woman younger than 45 with acute or convalescent COVID-19. Both conserved end residues are part of each CDR3. The order of the fields is J gene, D gene, clone size, V gene, CDR3 DNA, CDR3 protein. The D gene is left open where the match is weak. Some rows mark clone size as missing; the rest say once, few, many or name a class of expanded clone.

>TRBJ1-1|TRBD1|NA|TRBV5-1
TGCGCCAGCAGCTTGCTCGCGGGTCGACAGGGGCAAGCTTTCTTT
CASSLLAGRQGQAFF
>TRBJ1-3|NA|once|TRBV30
TGTGCCCGGGGCGTCGGGAACACCATATATTTT
CARGVGNTIYF
>TRBJ2-5|TRBD2|few|TRBV5-1
TGCGCCAGCAGCTTTCCCGCCAAGACTAGCGGGGGGCCAGAGACCCAGTACTTC
CASSFPAKTSGGPETQYF
>TRBJ1-5|NA|NA|TRBV27
TGTGCCAGCAGTCCTGATTGGGGGGTTAGCAATCAGCCCCAGCATTTT
CASSPDWGVSNQPQHF
>TRBJ2-4|TRBD1|NA|TRBV2
TGTGCCAGCAGTCGCGAGACAGGGCGGTGGTTGGGTACCAAAAACATTCAGTACTTC
CASSRETGRWLGTKNIQYF
>TRBJ1-1|NA|NA|TRBV5-1
TGCGCCAGCAGCTTGGGAGGGGAGGTCTCTGAAGCTTTCTTT
CASSLGGEVSEAFF
>TRBJ1-4|TRBD1|few|TRBV5-4
TGTGCCAGCAGTCCCGGGACAGCCCTTCAGAAGCTGTTTTTT
CASSPGTALQKLFF
>TRBJ1-2|NA|many|TRBV5-4
TGTGCCAGCAGCTCGTGGACGGGAGGGGGCTACACCTTC
CASSSWTGGGYTF
>TRBJ2-3|NA|NA|TRBV27
TGTGCCAGCAGTTTACAAGGGGGTGATACGCAGTATTTT
CASSLQGGDTQYF
>TRBJ1-2|TRBD1|once|TRBV5-5
TGTGCCAGCAGCTTGGATCCAGGGGGCGCGGGTGGCTACACCTTC
CASSLDPGGAGGYTF
>TRBJ1-5|TRBD1|NA|TRBV13
TGTGCCAGCAGCTCGGGACAGGGGGGTCAGCCCCAGCATTTT
CASSSGQGGQPQHF
>TRBJ2-2|NA|many|TRBV7-9
TGTGCCAGCAGCTTCGGCGGGGAGCTGTTTTTT
CASSFGGELFF
>TRBJ1-4|TRBD1|NA|TRBV4-1
TGCGCCAGCAGCCAAGGCGACAGGGGTAATGAAAAACTGTTTTTT
CASSQGDRGNEKLFF
>TRBJ2-5|TRBD2|NA|TRBV7-9
TGTGCCAGCAACTTCGGGACTAGTCAGGAGACCCAGTACTTC
CASNFGTSQETQYF
>TRBJ1-2|TRBD1|NA|TRBV5-6
TGTGCCAGCAGCCTCCCGACAGGGGACTCTGGCTACACCTTC
CASSLPTGDSGYTF
>TRBJ1-2|TRBD1|NA|TRBV19
TGTGCCAGTAGTCTCTCGGGGACAGGGAGACGTGGCTACACCTTC
CASSLSGTGRRGYTF
>TRBJ2-1|NA|NA|TRBV9
TGTGCCAGCAGCGTAGCTGGCATGCAGTTCTTC
CASSVAGMQFF
>TRBJ2-1|NA|NA|TRBV7-2
TGTGCCAGCAGCTTATCGCAGGGGCCTTACAATGAGCAGTTCTTC
CASSLSQGPYNEQFF
>TRBJ1-1|NA|few|TRBV7-8
TGTGCCAGCAGCTTCAGAGGTCTGAACACTGAAGCTTTCTTT
CASSFRGLNTEAFF
>TRBJ1-1|NA|NA|TRBV7-9
TGTGCCAGCAGCTTACGGTTGAACACTGAAGCTTTCTTT
CASSLRLNTEAFF
>TRBJ1-5|NA|NA|TRBV12-3/TRBV12-4
TGTGCCAGCAGTTTCGGTGGTCAGCCCCAGCATTTT
CASSFGGQPQHF
>TRBJ2-3|NA|NA|TRBV5-4
TGTGCCGGCCGAAGCGGTAGCCTCACAGATACGCAGTATTTT
CAGRSGSLTDTQYF
>TRBJ2-4|NA|NA|TRBV6-5
TGTGCCAGCAGCCGCGGAGAGCAAAACATTCAGTACTTC
CASSRGEQNIQYF
>TRBJ1-1|NA|NA|TRBV27
TGTGCCAGCAGTCCAGGGTTTTTGAACACTGAAGCTTTCTTT
CASSPGFLNTEAFF
>TRBJ1-6|NA|NA|TRBV28
TGTGCCAGCAGTTCCCAGGGTCTAGGGCAGGTCCTCCACTTT
CASSSQGLGQVLHF
>TRBJ1-2|TRBD1|NA|TRBV6-5
TGTGCCAGCAGGGGGACAGGGGGCGACTATGGCTACACCTTC
CASRGTGGDYGYTF
>TRBJ1-6|NA|NA|TRBV7-6
TGTGCCAGCAGCTTATCCGCGGCATCCACTCTAAATTCACCCCTCCACTTT
CASSLSAASTLNSPLHF
>TRBJ1-5|NA|NA|TRBV6-5
TGTGCCAGCAACGGGAGGGGGGGTGGCAATCAGCCCCAGCATTTT
CASNGRGGGNQPQHF
>TRBJ2-1|NA|once|TRBV21-1
TGTGCCAGCAGCGACGGGACAGGGGGCTGTTGTGAGCAGTTCTTC
CASSDGTGGCCEQFF
>TRBJ1-1|NA|NA|TRBV7-8
TGTGCCAGCACCAGGGGTAATGAGGAAAGGACTGAAGCTTTCTTT
CASTRGNEERTEAFF
>TRBJ2-7|TRBD2|NA|TRBV4-1
TGCGCCAGCAGCCAAGAACTAGCGGGAGATCGCGAGCAGTACTTC
CASSQELAGDREQYF
>TRBJ1-2|TRBD1|NA|TRBV28
TGTGCCAGCAGTTGGGGACAGGGGACTGGCTACACCTTC
CASSWGQGTGYTF
>TRBJ2-5|NA|once|TRBV5-1
TGCGCCAGCAAGGAGGGGCCACTGGGGACCCAGTACTTC
CASKEGPLGTQYF
>TRBJ1-5|NA|NA|TRBV28
TGTGCCAGCAGTCTTTTCAATCAGCCCCAGCATTTT
CASSLFNQPQHF